The 21 T cell receptor beta chains given below trace back to one sample, sequenced in a study of OX40 agonist ivuxolimab in advanced cancers. Some clones are missing from TCRdb's copy, which holds only in-frame ones; the method was immunoSEQ multiplex PCR. Among tens of thousands of clones listed, over 70% were seen once. This material consisted of CD4+ or CD8+ T cells sorted from blood, taken in a trial of the OX40 agonist ivuxolimab. The origin of the receptors is an adult with an advanced solid tumor such as melanoma, head and neck, liver or kidney cancer.

The chain employs TRBV25-1 and TRBJ1-2, with D possibly TRBD1 on 5 matching bases. CDR3 length equals 12 residues. Per the germline V gene, CDR1 is MGHDK and CDR2 is SYGVNS. The V and J ends lost 7 bases and 4 bases respectively, with 10 bases between them. CDR3 amino acids: CASMQGGYGYTF. CDR3 sequence (DNA): TGTGCCAGCATGCAGGGAGGCTATGGCTACACCTTC.

The V and J genes are TRBV13 and TRBJ2-5; D is unresolved. The ends were cut back, 3 bases at V and 4 bases at J, with 24 bases in the middle. The length of the CDR3 is 18 residues. Germline lookup yields CDR1 PRHDT and CDR2 FYEKMQ (reference sequence). CDR3 sequence: CASSFRTMGVRARETQYF. Written as DNA, the CDR3 is TGTGCCAGCAGCTTCCGGACCATGGGCGTTCGCGCGAGAGAGACCCAGTACTTC.

The chain recombines TRBV7-8 with TRBJ1-4, with D unresolved. There are 17 residues in the CDR3. Per germline, CDR1 SGHVS and CDR2 FQNEAQ. V lost 1 base to trimming and J lost 1 base, with 13 bases between them. CDR3 sequence (DNA): TGTGCCAGCAGCTTAGACGGTTCGGCTGGAACTAATGAAAAACTGTTTTTT. This gives the protein CASSLDGSAGTNEKLFF.

This chain uses TRBV6-4 with TRBJ2-1, with D possibly matching TRBD1 (6 bases). V lost 5 bases and J 6 bases, leaving 11 bases between the germline ends. CDR1 is MRHNA, CDR2 SNTAGT, per germline. This CDR3 spans 13 amino acids. CDR3 bases: TGTGCCAGCAGTATGCAGGGGACCAATGAGCAGTTCTTC. Encoded protein: CASSMQGTNEQFF.

This rearrangement joins TRBV19 to TRBJ2-1; TRBD1 might be the D (5 bases). This CDR3 has 14 amino acids. Trimming cost V 3 bases and J 7 bases, with 13 bases left between them. Germline values: CDR1 LNHDA, CDR2 SQIVND (reference sequence). For the CDR3, the DNA is TGTGCCAGTAGTATGATAAACAGGAGAAATGAGCAGTTCTTC. This sequence encodes CASSMINRRNEQFF.

The CDR3 sequence is CASSLYNVVGQPGEETQYF. As DNA, the CDR3 is TGTGCCAGCAGTTTATATAACGTCGTGGGACAGCCCGGGGAAGAGACCCAGTACTTC. J is TRBJ2-5 and V is TRBV28; 7 nucleotides line up with TRBD1. CDR1 MDHEN and CDR2 SYDVKM come from the germline V gene. Trimming removed 1 base from V and 3 bases from J; junction bases left unmatched: 17. The CDR3 totals 19 residues.

The chain has TRBV7-2 and TRBJ2-7; 7 bases are shared with TRBD2. The junction had 7 bases not matched to a gene; V was cut back by 1 base and J by 1 base. From germline, CDR1 is SGHTA and CDR2 FQGNSA. The length of the CDR3 is 16 residues. CDR3 region: CASSLGKTSVSYEQYF. CDR3 nucleotide sequence: TGTGCCAGCAGCTTAGGGAAAACTAGCGTTTCCTACGAGCAGTACTTC.

This clone appeared a single time. This sequence joins TRBV4-2 and TRBJ2-3; D remains unclear. Germline assignment: CDR1 LGHNA and CDR2 YNFKEQ. V was shortened by 5 bases and J by 3 bases, with 9 bases between the two germline ends. The CDR3 extends over 13 amino acids. The chain's CDR3 is CASSLLQTDTQYF. The CDR3, as DNA: TGTGCCAGCAGCTTGTTGCAGACAGATACGCAGTATTTT.

J is TRBJ1-1 and V is TRBV7-2, with D perhaps matching TRBD1 (6 bases). Trimming cost V 5 bases and J 5 bases, with 27 bases left between them. The CDR3 contains 18 residues. Germline CDR1 SGHTA, CDR2 FQGNSA. Here the CDR3 DNA reads TGTGCCAGCAGCATTAGGGGTCCGGGGCAGGGGCTGGGGACTGAAGCTTTCTTT. Translation: CASSIRGPGQGLGTEAFF.

The chain recombines TRBV2 with TRBJ2-7; 9 nucleotides match TRBD1. The trim removed 11 bases at V and 4 bases at J, leaving 9 bases unmatched. In germline, CDR1 is SNHLY, CDR2 FYNNEI. CDR3 length equals 13 residues. The DNA of the CDR3 is TGTGCCGCCAGGGACAGGGAAGTATACGAGCAGTACGTC. Translation gives CAARDREVYEQYV.

The chain employs TRBV6-6 and TRBJ1-5; TRBD1 is a possible D gene (6 bases). Germline V lookup: CDR1 MNHNY, CDR2 SVGAGI (reference sequence). The CDR3 contains 15 residues. Trimming took 5 bases from V and 4 from J, leaving 15 bases between them. The CDR3 protein is CASSGGAGRNQPQHF. DNA for the CDR3: TGTGCCAGCAGTGGGGGCGCGGGGAGAAATCAGCCCCAGCATTTT.

V usage is TRBV9 and J usage is TRBJ1-2; possibly TRBD1 for D (6 bases). The CDR3 spans 15 residues. The germline CDR1 and CDR2 sequences are SGDLS and YYNGEE. V gave up 4 bases and J gave up 4 bases, with 17 bases separating them. CDR3 sequence: CASSPHTGYLYGYTF. DNA for the CDR3: TGTGCCAGCAGCCCACACACAGGGTATCTCTATGGCTACACCTTC.

The V and J genes are TRBV19 and TRBJ1-1, with TRBD1 matching 12 bases. Germline V CDR1 and CDR2: LNHDA, SQIVND (reference sequence). The V gene end was trimmed by 8 bases and the J gene end by 4 bases; junction bases not matched to a gene: 5. The CDR3 is made up of 14 amino acids. The CDR3 sequence: CASGTGGAFTEAFF. The DNA for the CDR3 is TGTGCCAGTGGGACAGGGGGCGCCTTCACTGAAGCTTTCTTT.

The V gene is TRBV18, the J gene TRBJ2-1; D possibly corresponds to TRBD2 (5 bases). The germline V gene encodes CDR1 KGHSH and CDR2 LQKENI. V was shortened by 3 bases and J by 0 bases, with 9 bases between the two germline ends. The CDR3 runs 15 residues. CDR3 DNA sequence: TGTGCCAGCTCACCCTCCAGCGGCTCCTACAATGAGCAGTTCTTC. It translates to CASSPSSGSYNEQFF.

This clone was recorded once. J is TRBJ2-5 and V is TRBV18; D possibly corresponds to TRBD2 (6 bases). This CDR3 has 13 residues. CDR1 KGHSH and CDR2 LQKENI come from the germline V gene. The V gene lost 6 bases and the J gene lost 6 bases, with 14 bases spanning the gap. In DNA, the CDR3 is TGTGCCAGCTCCCCTGGAGGGCAGAAGACCCAGTACTTC. Residues: CASSPGGQKTQYF.

The chain combines TRBV6-5 with TRBJ1-2, with D unresolved. From germline, CDR1 is MNHEY and CDR2 SVGAGI. The CDR3 has 15 amino acids. V lost 6 bases to trimming and J lost 2 bases, with 16 bases between them. The CDR3, as DNA: TGTGCCAGCAGGGTCGCGAGGGTAGGGAACTATGGCTACACCTTC. It is translated as CASRVARVGNYGYTF.

The V and J genes are TRBV28 and TRBJ2-2; TRBD2 matches 7 bases. The CDR3 totals 16 residues. Trimming cost V 7 bases and J 4 bases; bases outside gene matches: 12. Germline assignment: CDR1 MDHEN and CDR2 SYDVKM. Here the CDR3 reads CASTPTDGRSTGELFF. CDR3 bases: TGTGCCAGCACCCCGACCGACGGGAGGAGCACCGGGGAGCTGTTTTTT.

The rearrangement uses TRBV28 and TRBJ2-7; the D gene is possibly TRBD2 (7 bases). CDR3 length: 15 residues. Trimming stripped 5 bases from V and 3 bases from J, with 17 bases between. Germline lookup yields CDR1 MDHEN and CDR2 SYDVKM. In DNA form, the CDR3 reads TGTGCCAGCAGTCCTACGCTGGGAGGGGGCTACGAGCAGTACGTC. Residues: CASSPTLGGGYEQYV.

The chain links TRBV7-2 to TRBJ2-3; D perhaps matches TRBD1 (6 bases). The V gene's germline CDR1 is SGHTA and CDR2 FQGNSA. Trimming pared 0 bases from V and 0 bases from J, leaving 13 bases between. The CDR3 consists of 17 residues. The CDR3 region is CASSLAGASSSTDTQYF. The DNA of the CDR3 is TGTGCCAGCAGCTTAGCGGGGGCATCCTCTAGCACAGATACGCAGTATTTT.

The J gene is TRBJ2-3, the V gene TRBV5-1, with 9 bases lining up with TRBD2. The CDR3 loop spans 16 amino acids. Germline V CDR1 and CDR2: SGHRS, YFSETQ. Losses at the gene ends were 4 bases for V and 3 bases for J; bases not matched to a gene: 9. The CDR3 coding sequence is TGCGCCAGCAGCAAGGGCGCTAGCGGGGTAACAGATACGCAGTATTTT. The encoded protein is CASSKGASGVTDTQYF.

V and J are TRBV11-3 and TRBJ2-1, with D perhaps TRBD1 (6 bases). The CDR3 sequence is 13 residues long. The ends were cut back, 8 bases at V and 9 bases at J, with 17 bases in the middle. Germline V lookup: CDR1 SGHNT, CDR2 YENEEA. The CDR3 spells CASAQGNGGEQFF. In DNA form, the CDR3 reads TGTGCCAGCGCGCAGGGGAATGGTGGTGAGCAGTTCTTC.